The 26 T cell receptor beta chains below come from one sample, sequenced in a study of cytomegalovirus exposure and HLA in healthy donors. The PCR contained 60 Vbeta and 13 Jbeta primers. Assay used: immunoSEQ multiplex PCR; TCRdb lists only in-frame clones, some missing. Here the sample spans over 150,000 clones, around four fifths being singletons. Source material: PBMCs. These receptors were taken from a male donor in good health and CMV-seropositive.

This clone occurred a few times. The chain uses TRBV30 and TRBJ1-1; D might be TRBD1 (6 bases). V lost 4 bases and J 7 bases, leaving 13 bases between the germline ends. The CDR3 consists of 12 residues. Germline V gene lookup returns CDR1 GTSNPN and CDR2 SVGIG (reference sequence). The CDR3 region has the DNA TGTGCCTGGATTCGGGAGGGGGATGAAGCTTTCTTT. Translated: CAWIREGDEAFF.

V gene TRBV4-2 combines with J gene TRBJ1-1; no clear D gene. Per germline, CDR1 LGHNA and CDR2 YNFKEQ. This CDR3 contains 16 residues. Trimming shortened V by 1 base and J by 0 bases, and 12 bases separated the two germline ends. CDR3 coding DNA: TGTGCCAGCAGCCAAGGATCGGAGCTCCTGAACACTGAAGCTTTCTTT. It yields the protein CASSQGSELLNTEAFF.

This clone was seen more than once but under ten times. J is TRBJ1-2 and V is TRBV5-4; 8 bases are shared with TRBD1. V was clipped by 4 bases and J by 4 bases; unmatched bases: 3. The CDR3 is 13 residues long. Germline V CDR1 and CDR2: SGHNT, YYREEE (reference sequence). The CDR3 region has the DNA TGTGCCAGCAGCACACAGGGGGGCTATGGCTACACCTTC. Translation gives CASSTQGGYGYTF. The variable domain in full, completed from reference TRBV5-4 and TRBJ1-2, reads ETGVTQSPTHLIKTRGQQVTLRCSSQSGHNTVSWYQQALGQGPQFIFQYYREEENGRGNFPPRFSGLQFPNYSSELNVNALELDDSALYLCASSTQGGYGYTFGSGTRLTVV.

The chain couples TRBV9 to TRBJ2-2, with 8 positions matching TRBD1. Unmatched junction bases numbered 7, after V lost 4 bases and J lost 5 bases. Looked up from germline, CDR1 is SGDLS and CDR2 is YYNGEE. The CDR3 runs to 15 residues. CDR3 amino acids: CASSQEGQETGELFF. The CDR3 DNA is TGTGCCAGCAGCCAGGAGGGACAGGAGACCGGGGAGCTGTTTTTT. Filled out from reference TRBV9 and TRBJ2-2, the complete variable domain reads DSGVTQTPKHLITATGQRVTLRCSPRSGDLSVYWYQQSLDQGLQFLIQYYNGEERAKGNILERFSAQQFPDLHSELNLSSLELGDSALYFCASSQEGQETGELFFGEGSRLTVL.

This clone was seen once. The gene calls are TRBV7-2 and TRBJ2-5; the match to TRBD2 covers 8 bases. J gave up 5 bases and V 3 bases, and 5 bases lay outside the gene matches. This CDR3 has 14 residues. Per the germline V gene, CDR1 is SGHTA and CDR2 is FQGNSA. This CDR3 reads CASSFERGLETQYF. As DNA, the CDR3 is TGTGCCAGCAGCTTCGAGCGGGGGTTGGAGACCCAGTACTTC.

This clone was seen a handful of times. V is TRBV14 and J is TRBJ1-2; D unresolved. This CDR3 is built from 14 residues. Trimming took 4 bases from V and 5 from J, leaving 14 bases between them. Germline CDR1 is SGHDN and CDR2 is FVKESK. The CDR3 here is CASSPLRESYGYTF. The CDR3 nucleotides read TGTGCCAGCAGCCCCTTGAGAGAAAGTTATGGCTACACCTTC.

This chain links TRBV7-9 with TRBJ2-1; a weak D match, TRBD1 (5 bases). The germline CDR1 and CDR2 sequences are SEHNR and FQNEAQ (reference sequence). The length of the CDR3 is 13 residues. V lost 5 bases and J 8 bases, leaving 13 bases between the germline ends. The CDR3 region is CASSPGIDDEQFF. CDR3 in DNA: TGTGCCAGCAGCCCAGGGATTGACGATGAGCAGTTCTTC. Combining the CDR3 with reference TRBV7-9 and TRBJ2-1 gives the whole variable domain DTGVSQNPRHKITKRGQNVTFRCDPISEHNRLYWYRQTLGQGPEFLTYFQNEAQLEKSRLLSDRFSAERPKGSFSTLEIQRTEQGDSAMYLCASSPGIDDEQFFGPGTRLTVL.

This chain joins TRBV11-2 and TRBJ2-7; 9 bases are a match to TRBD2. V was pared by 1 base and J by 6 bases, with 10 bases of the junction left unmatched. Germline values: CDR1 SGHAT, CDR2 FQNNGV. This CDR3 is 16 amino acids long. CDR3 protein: CASSLAAGGPSVEQYF. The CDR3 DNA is TGTGCCAGCAGCTTAGCGGCGGGGGGGCCGTCGGTCGAGCAGTACTTC.

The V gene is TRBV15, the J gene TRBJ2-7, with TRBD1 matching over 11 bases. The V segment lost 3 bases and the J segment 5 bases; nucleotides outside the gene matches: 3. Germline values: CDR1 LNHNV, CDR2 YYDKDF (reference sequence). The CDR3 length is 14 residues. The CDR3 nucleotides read TGTGCCACCAGCAGGGGGACAGGGGGTGACGAGCAGTACTTC. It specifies CATSRGTGGDEQYF.

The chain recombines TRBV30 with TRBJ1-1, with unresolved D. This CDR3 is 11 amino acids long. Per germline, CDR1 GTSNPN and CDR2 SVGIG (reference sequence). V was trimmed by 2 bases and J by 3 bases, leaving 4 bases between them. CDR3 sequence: CAWSLYTEAFF. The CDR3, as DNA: TGTGCCTGGAGTCTGTACACTGAAGCTTTCTTT.

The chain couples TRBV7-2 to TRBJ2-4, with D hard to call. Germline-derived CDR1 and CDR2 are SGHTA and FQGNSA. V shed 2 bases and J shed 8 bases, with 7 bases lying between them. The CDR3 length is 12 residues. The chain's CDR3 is CASSLIRDIQYF. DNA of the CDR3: TGTGCCAGCAGCTTAATCCGGGACATTCAGTACTTC.

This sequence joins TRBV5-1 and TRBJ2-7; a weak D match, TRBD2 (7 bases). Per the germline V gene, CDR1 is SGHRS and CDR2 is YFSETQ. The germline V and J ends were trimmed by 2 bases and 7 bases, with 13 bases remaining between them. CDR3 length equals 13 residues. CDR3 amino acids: CASSFGGAREQYF. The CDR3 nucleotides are TGCGCCAGCAGCTTTGGGGGGGCGCGTGAGCAGTACTTC.

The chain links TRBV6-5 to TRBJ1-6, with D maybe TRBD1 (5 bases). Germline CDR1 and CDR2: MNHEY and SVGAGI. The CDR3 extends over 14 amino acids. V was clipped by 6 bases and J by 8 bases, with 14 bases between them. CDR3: CASSRSGGHSPLHF. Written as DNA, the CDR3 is TGTGCCAGCAGCCGCTCCGGGGGACATTCACCCCTCCACTTT.

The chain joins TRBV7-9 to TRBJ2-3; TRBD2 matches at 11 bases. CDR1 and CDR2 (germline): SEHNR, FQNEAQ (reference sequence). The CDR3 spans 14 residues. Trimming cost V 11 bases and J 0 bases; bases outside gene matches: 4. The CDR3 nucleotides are TGTGCCTGGACTAGCGGGCAAAGCACAGATACGCAGTATTTT. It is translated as CAWTSGQSTDTQYF. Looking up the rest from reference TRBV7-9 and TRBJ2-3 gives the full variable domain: DTGVSQNPRHKITKRGQNVTFRCDPISEHNRLYWYRQTLGQGPEFLTYFQNEAQLEKSRLLSDRFSAERPKGSFSTLEIQRTEQGDSAMYLCAWTSGQSTDTQYFGPGTRLTVL.

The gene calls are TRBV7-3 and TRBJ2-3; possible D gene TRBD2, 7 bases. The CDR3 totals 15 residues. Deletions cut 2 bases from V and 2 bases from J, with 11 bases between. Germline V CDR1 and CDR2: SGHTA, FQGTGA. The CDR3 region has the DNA TGTGCCAGCAGCTTATTAGGGGGGGCCACAGATACGCAGTATTTT. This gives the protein CASSLLGGATDTQYF.

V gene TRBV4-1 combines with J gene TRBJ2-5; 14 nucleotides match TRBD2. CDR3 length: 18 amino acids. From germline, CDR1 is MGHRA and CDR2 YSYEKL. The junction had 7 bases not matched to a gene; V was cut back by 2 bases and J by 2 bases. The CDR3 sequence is CASSQLGTSGGGQETQYF. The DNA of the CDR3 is TGCGCCAGCAGCCAACTAGGGACTAGCGGGGGTGGGCAAGAGACCCAGTACTTC.

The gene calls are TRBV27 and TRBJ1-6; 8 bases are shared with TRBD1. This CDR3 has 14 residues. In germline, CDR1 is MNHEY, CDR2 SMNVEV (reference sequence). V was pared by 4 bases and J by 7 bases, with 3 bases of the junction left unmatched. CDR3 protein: CASSSDRVNSPLHF. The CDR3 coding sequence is TGTGCCAGCAGTTCGGACAGGGTGAATTCACCCCTCCACTTT.

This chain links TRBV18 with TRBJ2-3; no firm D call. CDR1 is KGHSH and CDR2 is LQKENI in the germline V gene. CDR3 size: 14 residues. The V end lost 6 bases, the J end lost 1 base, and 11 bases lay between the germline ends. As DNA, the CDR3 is TGTGCCAGCTCGCAGTTTGTCGGCACAGATACGCAGTATTTT. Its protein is CASSQFVGTDTQYF.

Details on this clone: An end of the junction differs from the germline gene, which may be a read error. CDR3 nucleotide sequence: TGTTCCAGCAGCTCGCCCCGTGAGGGAGGCACAGATACGCAGTATTTT. Translation: CSSSSPREGGTDTQYF. This chain uses TRBV7-9 with TRBJ2-3, with a tentative D call TRBD2 (5 bases). The CDR3 sequence is 16 residues long. Looked up from germline, CDR1 is SEHNR and CDR2 is FQNEAQ (reference sequence).

The CDR3 region is CASSATGSYEQYF. In DNA form, the CDR3 reads TGTGCCAGCAGCGCCACAGGATCCTACGAGCAGTACTTC. The rearrangement links TRBV6-5 to TRBJ2-7, with D tentatively TRBD1 (5 bases). The CDR3 is 13 residues long. V dropped 6 bases and J dropped 1 base, with 10 bases sitting between them. Looked up from germline, CDR1 is MNHEY and CDR2 is SVGAGI.

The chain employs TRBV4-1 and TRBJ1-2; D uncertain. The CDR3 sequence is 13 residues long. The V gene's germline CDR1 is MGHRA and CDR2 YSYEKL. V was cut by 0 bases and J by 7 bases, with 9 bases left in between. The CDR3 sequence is CASSQDLTGGYTF. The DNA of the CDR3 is TGCGCCAGCAGCCAAGATCTAACGGGTGGCTACACCTTC.

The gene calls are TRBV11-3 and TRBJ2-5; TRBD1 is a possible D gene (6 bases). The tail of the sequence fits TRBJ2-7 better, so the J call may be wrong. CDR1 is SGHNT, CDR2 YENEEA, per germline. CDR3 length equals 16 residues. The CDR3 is CASSSVIGQRSYEQYF. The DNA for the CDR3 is TGTGCCAGCAGCTCCGTCATAGGACAGCGCTCCTACGAGCAGTACTTC.

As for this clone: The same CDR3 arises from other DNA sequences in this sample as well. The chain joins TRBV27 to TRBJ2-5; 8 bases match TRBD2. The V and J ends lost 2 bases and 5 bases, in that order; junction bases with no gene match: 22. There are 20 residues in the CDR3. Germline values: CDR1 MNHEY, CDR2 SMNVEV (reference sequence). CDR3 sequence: CASSLPIRYGGAVRFETQYF. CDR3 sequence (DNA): TGTGCCAGCAGTTTACCGATTCGGTACGGGGGGGCAGTAAGGTTTGAGACCCAGTACTTC.

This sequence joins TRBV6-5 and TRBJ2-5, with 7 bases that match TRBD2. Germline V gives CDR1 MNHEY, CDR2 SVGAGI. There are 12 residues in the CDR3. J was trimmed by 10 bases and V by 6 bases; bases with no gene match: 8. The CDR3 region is CASSNGLEDQYF. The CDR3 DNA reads TGTGCCAGCAGCAACGGACTAGAGGACCAGTACTTC.

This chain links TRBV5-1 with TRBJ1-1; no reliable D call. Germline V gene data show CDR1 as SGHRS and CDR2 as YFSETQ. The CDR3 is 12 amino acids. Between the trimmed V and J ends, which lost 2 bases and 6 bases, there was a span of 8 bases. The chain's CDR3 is CASSLGGPEAFF. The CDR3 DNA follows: TGCGCCAGCAGCTTAGGAGGGCCTGAAGCTTTCTTT.

The CDR3, as DNA: TGTGCCAGCAGTTACAGTGGGGGCCTCAACGAGCAGTACTTC. It codes for CASSYSGGLNEQYF. The chain joins TRBV6-5 to TRBJ2-7; tentatively, D is TRBD1 (6 bases). Germline V CDR1 and CDR2: MNHEY, SVGAGI. CDR3 length: 14 residues. Trimming removed 2 bases from V and 5 bases from J, with 13 bases in between.